This T cell receptor (beta chain) emerged from a study of blood T cell repertoires in COVID-19. Authors' analysis steps: Quantification of nucleated cells was approximated via reference gene primer amplification. Assay: immunoSEQ multiplex PCR; the TCRdb copy retains only in-frame clones and omits some. The V and J calls and clone size come from that table; D and trimming were worked out from the DNA. The table records hundreds of thousands of clones, roughly 80% of them present only once. The study drew participants aged about 18 to 95 years from roughly 25 US areas. In assigning cohorts, the study relied on participant-reported clinical history. The sequencing sample was made of PBMCs or T cells enriched from blood (not recorded which). The receptor was derived from a man in his thirties or forties with acute COVID-19.

The CDR3 loop is CASSPKGALGGEQFF. DNA of the CDR3: TGTGCCAGCAGCCCGAAAGGGGCGTTGGGTGGCGAGCAGTTCTTC. This sequence joins TRBV3-1 (or the pseudogene TRBV3-2) and TRBJ2-1; a weak D match, TRBD1 (5 bases). The CDR3 covers 15 residues. Trimming removed 4 bases from V and 10 bases from J, with 20 bases in between. Germline V gene sequence: CDR1 LGHDT, CDR2 YNNKEL (reference sequence).